The present T cell receptor (beta chain) was sequenced within a study of identical twins. V lost 5 bases, J lost 1 base, and 8 bases stayed unmatched. The CDR3 consists of 16 residues. Per germline, CDR1 SGHTA and CDR2 FQGNSA. Points from the study as a whole: Abundant beta clonotypes from cord blood bore fewer insertions; memory repertoires lacked this pattern.

In its sample, this clonotype was seen a few times. Its antigen is undetermined. From the 5' RACE reads, TCRdb called clonotypes with MiXCR, one entry per CDR3 protein. The sample holds 400,000 to 550,000 distinct CDR3 sequences, around an eighth seen once. These records were also assigned to another study, of yellow fever vaccine responses in identical twins.

The clonotype comes from a woman aged 18-29 years in good health. Sequenced sample: CD4+ T cells sorted from blood. This chain uses TRBV7-2 with TRBJ2-7; 10 bases are a match to TRBD1. The CDR3 coding sequence is TGTGCCAGCAGCGCGAGCCGGGACAGGGGATCCTACGAGCAGTACTTC. Its protein is CASSASRDRGSYEQYF.